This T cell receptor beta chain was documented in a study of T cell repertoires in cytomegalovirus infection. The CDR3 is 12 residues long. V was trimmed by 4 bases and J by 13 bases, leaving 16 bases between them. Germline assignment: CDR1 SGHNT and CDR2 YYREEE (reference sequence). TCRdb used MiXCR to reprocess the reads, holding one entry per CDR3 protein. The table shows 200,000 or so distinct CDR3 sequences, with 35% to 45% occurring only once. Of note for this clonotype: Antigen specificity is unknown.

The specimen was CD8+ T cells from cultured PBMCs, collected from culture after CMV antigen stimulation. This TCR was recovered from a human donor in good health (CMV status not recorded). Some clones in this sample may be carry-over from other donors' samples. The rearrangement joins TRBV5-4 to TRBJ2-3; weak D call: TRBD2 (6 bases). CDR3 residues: CASSEDFRGKYF. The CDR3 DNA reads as TGTGCCAGCAGCGAGGACTTTCGGGGGAAGTATTTT.